The clone carrying this TCR beta chain appeared once. Seattle patients were enrolled while actively infected and followed longitudinally. The data originate from a study of blood T cell repertoires in COVID-19. Study in general: The United States, Italy and Spain were the sources of the acute and convalescent COVID-19 samples. The cDNA or gDNA used as material had been derived from T cells, B-cell-depleted T cells, or PBMCs.

Per the authors' pipeline: For nucleated cells, counts were estimated from reference gene primer amplification. TCRdb's copy holds only in-frame clones and misses some; the assay was immunoSEQ multiplex PCR. Clone size and the V and J calls come from that table; the DNA yielded D and trimming. The table lists some 68,000 clones, about 90% of them singletons, with under 0.65% in the top ten. This TCR was recovered from a man aged 45-65 years with COVID-19, enrolled during active disease. The source material was peripheral blood.

CDR3 nucleotide sequence: TGCAGCGTTGAAGGAACTAGCGGGAGAAGGGGGGATGAGCAGTTCTTC. It encodes CSVEGTSGRRGDEQFF. V usage is TRBV29-1 and J usage is TRBJ2-1; 11 nucleotides line up with TRBD2. V lost 1 base and J lost 8; bases outside the gene matches: 10. Germline V gene data show CDR1 as SQVTM and CDR2 as ANQGSEA. The CDR3 sequence is 16 residues long.